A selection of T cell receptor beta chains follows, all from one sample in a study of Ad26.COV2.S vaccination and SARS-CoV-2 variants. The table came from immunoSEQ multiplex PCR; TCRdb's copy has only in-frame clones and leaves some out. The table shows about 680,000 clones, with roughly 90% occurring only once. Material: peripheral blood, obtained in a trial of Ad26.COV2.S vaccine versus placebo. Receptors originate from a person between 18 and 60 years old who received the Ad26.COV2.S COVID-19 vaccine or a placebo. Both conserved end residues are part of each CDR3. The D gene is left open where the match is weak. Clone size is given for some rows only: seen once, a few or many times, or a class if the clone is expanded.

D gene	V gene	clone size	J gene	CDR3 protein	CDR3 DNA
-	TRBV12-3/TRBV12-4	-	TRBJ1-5	CASSFNQGQPQHF	TGTGCCAGCAGTTTTAACCAAGGTCAGCCCCAGCATTTT
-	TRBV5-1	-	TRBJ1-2	CASSQDGRAYGYTF	TGCGCCAGCAGCCAGGACGGGAGGGCCTATGGCTACACCTTC
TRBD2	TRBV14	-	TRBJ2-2	CASTSTSGIPIGNTGELFF	TGTGCCAGCACCTCGACTAGCGGGATTCCGATTGGAAACACCGGGGAGCTGTTTTTT
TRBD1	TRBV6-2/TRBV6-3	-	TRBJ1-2	CASSQGAVRSYGYTF	TGTGCCAGCAGTCAGGGGGCAGTGCGATCCTATGGCTACACCTTC
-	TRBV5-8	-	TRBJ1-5	CASSLQVGGQPQHF	TGTGCCAGCAGCTTACAGGTCGGGGGTCAGCCCCAGCATTTT
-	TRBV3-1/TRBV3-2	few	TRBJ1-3	CASSRGGISGNTIYF	TGTGCCAGCAGCCGGGGGGGGATCTCTGGAAACACCATATATTTT
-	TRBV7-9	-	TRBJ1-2	CASSLLVGSYGYTF	TGTGCCAGCAGCTTACTTGTGGGCTCCTATGGCTACACCTTC
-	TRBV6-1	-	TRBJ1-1	CASSEMSRNTEAFF	TGTGCCAGCAGTGAAATGAGTAGGAACACTGAAGCTTTCTTT
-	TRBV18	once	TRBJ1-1	CASSPRGTQNTEAFF	TGTGCCAGCTCCCCTCGGGGGACACAGAACACTGAAGCTTTCTTT
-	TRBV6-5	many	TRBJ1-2	CASSQLGGWQGYTF	TGTGCCAGCAGCCAACTGGGGGGGTGGCAGGGCTACACCTTC
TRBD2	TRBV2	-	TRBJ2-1	CASSLAGGFYNEQFF	TGTGCCAGCAGCTTAGCGGGGGGATTCTACAATGAGCAGTTCTTC
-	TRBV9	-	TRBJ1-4	CASSVGGSGPNEKLFF	TGTGCCAGCAGCGTAGGGGGTTCAGGGCCTAATGAAAAACTGTTTTTT
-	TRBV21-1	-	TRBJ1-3	CASSKGDQGASGNTIYF	TGTGCCAGCAGCAAAGGGGATCAGGGGGCGTCTGGAAACACCATATATTTT
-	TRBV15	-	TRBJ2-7	CATSRDPGGQYEQYF	TGTGCCACCAGCAGAGACCCCGGAGGACAATACGAGCAGTACTTC
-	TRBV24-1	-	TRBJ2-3	CATSQGHTQYF	TGTGCCACCAGCCAGGGTCATACGCAGTATTTT
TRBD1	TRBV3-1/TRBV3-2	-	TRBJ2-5	CASSRRTGVETQYF	TGTGCCAGCAGCCGGCGGACAGGGGTAGAGACCCAGTACTTC
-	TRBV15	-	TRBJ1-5	CATSSTTHSNQPQHF	TGTGCCACCAGCAGTACGACACATAGCAATCAGCCCCAGCATTTT
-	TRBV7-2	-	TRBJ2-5	CASIKGQPQETQYF	TGTGCCAGCATCAAGGGTCAGCCCCAAGAGACCCAGTACTTC
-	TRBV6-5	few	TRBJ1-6	CASSTTGNNSPLHF	TGTGCCAGCAGTACCACAGGGAACAATTCACCCCTCCACTTT
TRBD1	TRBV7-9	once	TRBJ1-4	CASSFGTGTEKLFF	TGTGCCAGCAGCTTCGGGACAGGGACTGAAAAACTGTTTTTT
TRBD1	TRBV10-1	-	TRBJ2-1	CASSWDRDNEQFF	TGCGCCAGCAGTTGGGACAGGGACAATGAGCAGTTCTTC
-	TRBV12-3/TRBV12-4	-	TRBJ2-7	CASSWGETYEQYF	TGTGCCAGCAGTTGGGGGGAGACCTACGAGCAGTACTTC